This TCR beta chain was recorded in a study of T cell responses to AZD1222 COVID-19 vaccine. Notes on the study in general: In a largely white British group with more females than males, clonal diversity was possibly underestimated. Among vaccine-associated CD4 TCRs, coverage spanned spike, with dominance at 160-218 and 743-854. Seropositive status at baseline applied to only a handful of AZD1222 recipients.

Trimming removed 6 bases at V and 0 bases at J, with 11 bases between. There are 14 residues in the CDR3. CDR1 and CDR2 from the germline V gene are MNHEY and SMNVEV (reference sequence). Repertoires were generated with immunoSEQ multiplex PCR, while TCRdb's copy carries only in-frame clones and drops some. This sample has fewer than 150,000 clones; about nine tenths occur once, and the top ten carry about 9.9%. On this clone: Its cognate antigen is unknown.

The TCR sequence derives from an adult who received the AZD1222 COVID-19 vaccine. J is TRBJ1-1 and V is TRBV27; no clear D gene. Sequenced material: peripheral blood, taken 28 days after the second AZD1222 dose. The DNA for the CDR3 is TGTGCCAGCAGGGGAGTCGTGATGAACACTGAAGCTTTCTTT. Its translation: CASRGVVMNTEAFF.